A single sample gave rise to the 8 T cell receptor beta chains below, sequenced in a study of blood T cells in healthy people across ages (dated by TCRdb to about 2015). Library construction relied on 5' RACE. Sequencer: Illumina HiSeq 2500. A second PCR of about 7 to 12 cycles was run with a J-beta primer mix and a sample-barcoded 5' primer. TCRdb's own reprocessing of the public reads used fastp at Q25 and MiXCR and kept productive beta chains. Entries are consolidated by CDR3 protein sequence, retaining the most common genes and DNA. This sample comprises roughly 1,500,000 distinct CDR3 sequences, about 40% of them detected only once. Of the sample, approximately 7.9% is held by the ten largest clones. The sequencing sample was made of blood. The receptors here all came from a woman aged 18-29 years in good health.

V usage is TRBV5-1 and J usage is TRBJ2-1; 7 nucleotides match TRBD1. Trimming took 2 bases from V and 6 from J; bases not matched to a gene: 8. CDR3 size: 15 residues. Germline assignment: CDR1 SGHRS and CDR2 YFSETQ. CDR3 loop: CASSFTRQGINEQFF. The DNA for the CDR3 is TGCGCCAGCAGCTTCACTAGACAGGGAATCAATGAGCAGTTCTTC.

The chain has TRBV6-5 and TRBJ1-1; TRBD1 matches at 12 bases. CDR3 size: 17 residues. The germline V gene encodes CDR1 MNHEY and CDR2 SVGAGI. Trimming cost V 2 bases and J 3 bases; bases outside gene matches: 7. DNA of the CDR3: TGTGCCAGCAGTTACACGGGGACAGGGGGCAGGCACACTGAAGCTTTCTTT. Residues: CASSYTGTGGRHTEAFF.

The V gene is TRBV3-1, the J gene TRBJ2-7; TRBD1 matches at 8 bases. The germline gives CDR1 LGHDT, CDR2 YNNKEL (reference sequence). The CDR3 runs 16 residues. V trimming: 6 bases; J trimming: 1 base; junction bases outside the gene matches: 11. The CDR3 protein is CASSRNAGGTSYEQYF. CDR3 DNA sequence: TGTGCCAGCAGTCGCAACGCAGGGGGCACTTCCTACGAGCAGTACTTC.

J is TRBJ2-7 and V is TRBV7-2, with 8 bases fitting TRBD2. The CDR3 spans 14 residues. In germline, CDR1 is SGHTA, CDR2 FQGNSA. The junction had 5 bases not matched to a gene; V was cut back by 2 bases and J by 5 bases. The CDR3 DNA is TGTGCCAGCAGCTTACTGGGGCGGGAGGACGAGCAGTACTTC. It specifies CASSLLGREDEQYF.

This rearrangement joins TRBV7-7 to TRBJ2-5; D not certain. Germline V gene sequence: CDR1 SSHAT, CDR2 FNYEAQ (reference sequence). This CDR3 has 13 amino acids. The CDR3 reads CAGSSGHQETQYF. The DNA for the CDR3 is TGTGCTGGCAGCTCCGGCCACCAAGAGACCCAGTACTTC.

J is TRBJ2-7 and V is TRBV18; 8 nucleotides align to TRBD1. Trimming cost V 5 bases and J 3 bases; bases outside gene matches: 9. Germline V gene sequence: CDR1 KGHSH, CDR2 LQKENI. The CDR3 consists of 15 residues. The CDR3 spells CASSAGTGQSYEQYF. The CDR3 DNA reads TGTGCCAGCTCAGCGGGGACAGGACAAAGCTACGAGCAGTACTTC.

The rearrangement links TRBV3-1 to TRBJ2-7; 9 positions agree with TRBD2. CDR1 and CDR2 from the germline V gene are LGHDT and YNNKEL (reference sequence). CDR3 length: 14 amino acids. The trim removed 3 bases at V and 4 bases at J, leaving 4 bases unmatched. CDR3 nucleotide sequence: TGTGCCAGCAGCCATCCTAGCGGGGCATACGAGCAGTACTTC. This encodes CASSHPSGAYEQYF.

The chain combines TRBV29-1 with TRBJ1-1; no clear D. Trimming removed 4 bases at V and 7 bases at J, with 19 bases between. Germline assignment: CDR1 SQVTM and CDR2 ANQGSEA. The CDR3 covers 14 residues. In nucleotides, the CDR3 is TGCAGCGTTGCCCGGGCCAGTGGAGCACTTGAAGCTTTCTTT. Protein product: CSVARASGALEAFF. Full variable domain (remainder filled in from reference TRBV29-1 and TRBJ1-1): SAVISQKPSRDICQRGTSLTIQCQVDSQVTMMFWYRQQPGQSLTLIATANQGSEATYESGFVIDKFPISRPNLTFSTLTVSNMSPEDSSIYLCSVARASGALEAFFGQGTRLTVV.